This entry is about one T cell receptor beta chain. The antigen is unknown. This record belongs to a study of shared clonotypes between healthy human individuals. Study details: There were three CD4 naive, three CD4 memory, two CD8 naive and one CD8 memory plates per donor. Study-wide points: Sequencing depth was predicted to influence how clonotypes are shared among donors. Naive subsets generally exceeded memory subsets in estimated richness.

Naive CD8 cells were CD45RO-negative, positively selected for CCR7, excluding terminally differentiated effector memory CD45RA+ cells. The healthy adult donors were HIV-negative and reported no recent acute infections or vaccinations. Measured with immunoSEQ multiplex PCR; TCRdb has only the in-frame clones, and not every one. The sample comprises about 680,000 clones, roughly 94% of which are singletons, and nearly 25% rests with the top ten. The TCR comes from a man aged 25 to 40 in good health. The sequenced material came from naive CD8+ T cells sorted from blood.

The CDR3 sequence: CATTPGSGNYNEQFF. CDR3 in DNA: TGTGCCACTACCCCGGGGAGCGGGAACTACAATGAGCAGTTCTTC. The V gene is TRBV6-5, the J gene TRBJ2-1; 7 positions match TRBD2. Per the germline V gene, CDR1 is MNHEY and CDR2 is SVGAGI. This CDR3 spans 15 amino acids. J was trimmed by 3 bases and V by 10 bases; bases with no gene match: 12.